Below, one T cell receptor beta chain is given with its context. Its specificity is unknown. The sample is drawn from a study of shared clonotypes between healthy human individuals. The repertoire was sequenced with immunoSEQ multiplex PCR; TCRdb's copy has only in-frame clones and lacks some. Found here are some 1,100,000 clones, about 80% of them singletons; the top ten hold about 0.52%. The study's findings and limits: Between four donors, naive CD4 clonotypes were shared at a level of about 5%.

Deletions cut 3 bases from V and 7 bases from J, with 16 bases between. This CDR3 contains 14 residues. Germline V gene sequence: CDR1 SGHKS, CDR2 YYEKEE (reference sequence). This TCR derives from a young man in good health. Some clones in this sample may be carry-over from other donors' samples. Sequencing used memory CD4+ T cells from PBMCs. Subset described: CD45RA-negative fraction. This chain connects TRBV5-5 to TRBJ2-5, with unresolved D. The CDR3 spells CASSYTTTQLTQYF. The CDR3 DNA sequence: TGTGCCAGCAGCTACACGACAACCCAGTTGACCCAGTACTTC.